This T cell receptor beta chain was sequenced during a study of cytomegalovirus exposure and HLA in healthy donors (dated by TCRdb to the late 2010s). Context from the whole study: According to an earlier analysis of 587 of the donors, roughly 180 million T cells yielded roughly 110 million unique TCR beta sequences and roughly 280 Gb of sequence data. An early release covering roughly 600 HLA-typed donors comprised approximately 300 gigabases of sequencing data and tens of millions of unique TCR sequences. Among the approximately 430 genotyped donors, around 81% belonged to the genetic ancestry cluster associated with self-reported Caucasian donors. The study aimed to test whether signatures of past pathogen exposure could be identified by cataloging public T cell receptors. Using immunosequencing, the study profiled T cell repertoires from around 670 subjects and related those repertoires to cytomegalovirus serostatus. A separate validation cohort of 100 to 150 different subjects was used in addition to the 666-subject first cohort. To predict cytomegalovirus infection status, the study brought together high-throughput TCR immunosequencing, statistical association of individual TCRs with disease status, and machine learning. A later analysis re-examined previously published TCR beta repertoires from more than 600 donors and added high-resolution HLA genotyping to investigate patterns of TCR occurrence. Rather than drawing on any new phenotypic data, the later analysis identified candidate immune exposures from TCR beta sequences and the way those sequences occurred across donors. In an earlier analysis of roughly 580 of the donors, high-throughput TCR beta sequencing was used to judge whether each TCR beta V gene segment behaved as functional or pseudogenic. Alongside the repertoire data, information on donor age, sex, ethnicity and CMV serostatus was compiled. In a later genetic analysis, genome-wide SNP genotypes for about three fifths of the 666 donors were used, and that subset was treated as a discovery cohort. Every discovery cohort repertoire had been produced on one sequencing platform. Both class I and class II loci were covered by HLA typing, at four-digit resolution. The number of donors typed differed by locus, with roughly 620-640 for A, B, C, DRB1 and DQB1, around 560 for DQA1, some 570 for DPA1, and about 450 for DPB1. Four to six DR-DQ haplotypes were handled as single units for association and clustering, since linkage in the cohort was strong. Among some 410 genotyped donors of the cohort, an average of roughly 230,000 unique TCR beta nucleotide sequences was sequenced per donor, of which roughly 17% were non-productive. Points the paper makes about the study in general: A cluster of highly shared sequence variants was judged likely to be a technical artifact of the sequencing pipeline. In a later analysis, about 16,000 TCR beta sequences were associated with specific HLA alleles at a false discovery rate of 0.05. In both the original and validation cohorts, the classifier was reported to diagnose cytomegalovirus status with high specificity and sensitivity. A further reported finding was that TCR beta sequences accurately predicted the HLA-A and HLA-B alleles for most subjects in the first cohort. Several of the top co-occurrence clusters appeared to be linked to parvovirus B19, influenza, CMV and Epstein-Barr virus, according to a later analysis. Because HLA typing was unavailable for some donors at each locus, only the typed subset was used in association tests. This cohort had only TCR beta chains sequenced, and the lack of alpha or paired-chain data limited which features could be detected. Sequencing depth was assumed to be roughly uniform across donors in the presence/absence analyses, though that assumption may not hold. A total of 150 to 200 TCR beta chains were listed by the study as associated with cytomegalovirus. An association between a missense DCLRE1C variant and V-gene and J-gene trimming of TCR beta chains was found in a later genetic analysis and replicated in an independent cohort. While some public TCRs were present in many individuals, most TCR sequences turned up only very rarely across donors. In a later analysis, HLA-associated TCR beta chains were found to be more clonally expanded and to have lower generation probabilities than equally common non-associated chains. When HLA alleles, especially DR and DQ, strongly co-occurred, TCR associations were difficult to assign to individual alleles. Most CMV-associated TCR beta chains appeared to be HLA-restricted in a later analysis, and the HLA associations seemed to be driven largely by CMV exposure. In an earlier analysis of 587 of the donors, most TCR beta V segments were observed in productive rearrangements about 90% or about 30% of the time, broadly matching IMGT annotations. In a later analysis, TCR association rates were found to vary across HLA loci, with the most associated TCRs seen for DRB1 alleles and the fewest for HLA-C alleles. The earlier analysis of 587 of the donors excluded 15 to 20 rarely observed V segments, including chromosome 9 orphons, because counts were too low. For the cohort, immune exposure information was limited to CMV serostatus. According to the authors, the approach could potentially be generalized to other disease states and immunological phenotypes. Correlated functional status among segregating V segments might reflect linkage disequilibrium, but an unknown experimental factor could not be ruled out. The 87-base-pair reads could not distinguish some IMGT-functional V segments, including TRBV6-2 and TRBV6-3, so those segments were excluded. In vitro tests confirmed that a few of the cytomegalovirus-associated TCR beta chains recognize cytomegalovirus antigens. A later genetic analysis reported fewer N-insertions in productive TCRs among donors in an Asian-associated ancestry cluster than the approximately 670-donor mean.

Comments on this clone: Its binding antigen is unknown. The sample holds no much larger clone one base away, and base qualities are not on file.

In total, roughly 670 healthy bone marrow donors made up the cohort. Cohort members were all nominally healthy when sampled, although unrecorded immune exposures were likely present. The donor tested CMV seronegative and was one of the 352 seronegative cohort members. A peripheral blood sample was provided by each donor, and peripheral blood mononuclear cells were used for TCR beta sequencing. Genomic DNA was extracted from the blood cell samples with the Qiagen DNeasy Blood Extraction Kit. The library was generated by the immunoSEQ multiplex PCR assay. For the multiplex PCR, a mixture combining 60 forward primers for TCR Vbeta segments and 13 reverse primers for TCR Jbeta segments was used. Amplification of the CDR3 region of rearranged TCR beta genes was performed with a multiplex PCR assay on genomic DNA. The Illumina HiSeq System was used to sequence the amplified TCR beta libraries as 87-base-pair reads. Per the source publication's procedure: A later analysis tallied approximately 87 million unique TCR beta chains across the 666 repertoires, and around 12 million of those chains were shared by two or more donors. Raw reads were error-corrected and collapsed into unique sequences with a nearest-neighbor algorithm that merged closely related sequences to remove PCR and sequencing errors. CDR3 sequences were aligned to IMGT reference sequences to assign V, D and J gene segments. For a sequence to be retained, at least a six-nucleotide match to both a V gene segment and a J gene segment was required. A rearrangement was called productive if the CDR3 had no stop codons and remained in frame with V and J, and every other rearrangement was called non-productive. CDR3 was defined according to IMGT convention as the region running from the second conserved V-encoded cysteine to the conserved J-encoded phenylalanine. Sequences without an unambiguous match to a single V gene segment were excluded from the earlier analysis of about 600 of the donors. An earlier analysis of some 610 of the donors called V segments functional above 56.7% productive rearrangements and segregating when the between-donor standard deviation exceeded 5%. A statistical classification framework was built to diagnose cytomegalovirus status from the catalog of TCR beta chain sequences. A later analysis assigned V and J genes by comparing TCR nucleotide sequences with IMGT/GENE-DB human TR gene sequences. A later analysis assigned CDR3 sequences and most-parsimonious VDJ recombination scenarios with the TCRdist pipeline. In a later analysis, each TCR beta chain was defined by its CDR3 amino acid sequence together with its V-gene family, and reads without a unique V-gene family were excluded. As a way to deal with suspected cross-contamination and a sequencing artifact, a later analysis dropped 450 to 600 nucleotide sequences that were highly shared and had low generation probability. In a later analysis, a clonal expansion index was calculated for each public chain from normalized within-repertoire ranks of inferred template counts. A later analysis computed generation probabilities with a VDJ recombination model fitted to out-of-frame rearrangements, and checked the results against IGoR. In a later analysis, hypergeometric tests were used to score TCR-TCR, TCR-HLA and TCR-CMV co-occurrence, with a repertoire-size bias correction applied to TCR pairs. To estimate false discovery rates, a later analysis permuted the HLA or CMV assignments 20 times. In a later analysis, co-occurring TCRs were grouped using DBSCAN, with TCRdist sequence similarity added in when clustering inside HLA-allele-positive subsets. Repertoires with fewer than 30,000 or more than 120,000 public chains were left out of co-occurrence clustering, as were about five repertoires with anomalous nucleotide sharing. TCRdb stores this immuneACCESS table with in-frame sequences only. Part of the clones is absent; in the studies checked, under half of the shortfall reflects unresolved V genes, and no reason is known for the rest. From that table come the V and J calls and clone size; the DNA was used to work out D and trimming. This sample gives roughly 90,000 clones in total; around 80% of them show up just once. About 7.3% of the sample belongs to the ten largest clones.

V trim: 5 bases; J trim: 7 bases; unmatched bases: 16. Including cysteine and phenylalanine, the CDR3 has 17 amino acids. This entry keeps only the CDR3 DNA: 51 bases, framed from base 1. Via the germline V gene, CDR1 is SGHAT and CDR2 FQNNGV. The receptor comes from a man under 40 in good health and CMV-seronegative. The sequencing sample was made of PBMCs. The rearranged chain carries TRBV11-2 and TRBJ2-2, and 7 bases in between align with TRBD2. The bases read TGTGCCAGCAGCCCAACCCGGACTAGTCGGGTGGGCGGGGAGCTGTTTTTT. This gives the protein CASSPTRTSRVGGELFF.